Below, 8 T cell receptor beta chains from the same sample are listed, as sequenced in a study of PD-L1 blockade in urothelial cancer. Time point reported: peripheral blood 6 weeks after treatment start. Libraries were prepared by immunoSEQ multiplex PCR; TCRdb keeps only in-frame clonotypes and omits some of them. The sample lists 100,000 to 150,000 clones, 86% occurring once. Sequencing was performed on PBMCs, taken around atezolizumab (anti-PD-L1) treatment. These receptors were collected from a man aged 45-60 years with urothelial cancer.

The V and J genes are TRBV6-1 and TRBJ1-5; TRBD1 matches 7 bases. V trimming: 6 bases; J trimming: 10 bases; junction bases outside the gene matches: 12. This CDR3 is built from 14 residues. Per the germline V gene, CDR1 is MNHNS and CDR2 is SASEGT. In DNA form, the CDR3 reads TGTGCCAGCAGCCCTGGACAGGCTATCAGCCCCCAGCATTTT. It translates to CASSPGQAISPQHF.

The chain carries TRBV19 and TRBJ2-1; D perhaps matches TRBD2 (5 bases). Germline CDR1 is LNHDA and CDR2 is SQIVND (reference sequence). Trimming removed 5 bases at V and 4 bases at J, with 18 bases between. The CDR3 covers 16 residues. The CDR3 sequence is CASSRGSVTPYNEQFF. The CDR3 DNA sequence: TGTGCCAGTAGTCGCGGTAGCGTTACTCCATACAATGAGCAGTTCTTC.

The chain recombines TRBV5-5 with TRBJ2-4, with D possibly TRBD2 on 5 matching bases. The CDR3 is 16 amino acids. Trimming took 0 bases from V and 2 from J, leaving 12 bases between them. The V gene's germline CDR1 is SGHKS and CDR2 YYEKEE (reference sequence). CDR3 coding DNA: TGTGCCAGCAGCTTGGTCGCGGGTACTACCAAAAACATTCAGTACTTC. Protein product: CASSLVAGTTKNIQYF.

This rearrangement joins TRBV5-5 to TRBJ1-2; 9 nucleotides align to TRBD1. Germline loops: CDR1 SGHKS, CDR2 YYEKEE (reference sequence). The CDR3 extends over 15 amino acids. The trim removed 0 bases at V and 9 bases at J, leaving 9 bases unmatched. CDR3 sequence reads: CASSLGDRGMESYTF. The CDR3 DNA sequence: TGTGCCAGCAGCTTGGGCGACAGGGGGATGGAGAGCTACACCTTC.

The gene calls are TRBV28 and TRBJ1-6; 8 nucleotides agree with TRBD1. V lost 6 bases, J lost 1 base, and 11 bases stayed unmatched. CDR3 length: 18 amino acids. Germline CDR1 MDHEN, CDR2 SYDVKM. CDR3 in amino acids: CASSLPRQGLSYNSPLHF. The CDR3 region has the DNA TGTGCCAGCAGCCTGCCAAGACAGGGGCTATCCTATAATTCACCCCTCCACTTT.

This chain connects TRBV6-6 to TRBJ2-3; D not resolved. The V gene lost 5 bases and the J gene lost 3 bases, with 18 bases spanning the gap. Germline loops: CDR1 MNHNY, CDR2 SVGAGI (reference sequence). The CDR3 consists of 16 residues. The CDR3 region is CASSGPSPLRTDTQYF. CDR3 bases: TGTGCCAGCAGTGGTCCGAGCCCCCTTCGGACAGATACGCAGTATTTT.

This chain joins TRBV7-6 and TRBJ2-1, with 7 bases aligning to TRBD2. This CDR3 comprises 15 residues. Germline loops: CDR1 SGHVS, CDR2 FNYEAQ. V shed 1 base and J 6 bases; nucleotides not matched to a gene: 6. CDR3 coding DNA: TGTGCCAGCAGCTTAGATGGCGGGAGAGGCAATGAGCAGTTCTTC. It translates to CASSLDGGRGNEQFF. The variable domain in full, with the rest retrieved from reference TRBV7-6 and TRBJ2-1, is GAGVSQSPRYKVTKRGQDVALRCDPISGHVSLYWYRQALGQGPEFLTYFNYEAQQDKSGLPNDRFSAERPEGSISTLTIQRTEQRDSAMYRCASSLDGGRGNEQFFGPGTRLTVL.

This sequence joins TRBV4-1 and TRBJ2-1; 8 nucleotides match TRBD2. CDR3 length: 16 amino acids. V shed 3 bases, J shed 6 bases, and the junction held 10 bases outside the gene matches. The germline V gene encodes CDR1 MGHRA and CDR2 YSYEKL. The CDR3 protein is CASSQPREGRSNEQFF. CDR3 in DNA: TGCGCCAGCAGCCAGCCACGGGAGGGCCGCAGCAATGAGCAGTTCTTC.